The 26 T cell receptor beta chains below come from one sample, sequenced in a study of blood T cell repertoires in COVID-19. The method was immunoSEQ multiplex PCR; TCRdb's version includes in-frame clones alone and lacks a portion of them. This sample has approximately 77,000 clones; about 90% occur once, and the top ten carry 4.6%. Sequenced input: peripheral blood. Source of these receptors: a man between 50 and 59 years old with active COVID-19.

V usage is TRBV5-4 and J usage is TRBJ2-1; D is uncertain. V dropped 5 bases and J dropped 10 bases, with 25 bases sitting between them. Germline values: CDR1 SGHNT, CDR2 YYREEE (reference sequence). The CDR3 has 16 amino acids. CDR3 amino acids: CASSSSRSSVREEQFF. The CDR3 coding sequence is TGTGCCAGCAGTTCCTCCCGGAGCTCTGTACGTGAGGAGCAGTTCTTC.

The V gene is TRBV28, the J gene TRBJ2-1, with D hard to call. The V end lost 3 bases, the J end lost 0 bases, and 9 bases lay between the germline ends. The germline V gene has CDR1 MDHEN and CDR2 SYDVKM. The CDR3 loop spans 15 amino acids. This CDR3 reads CASSFMLNSYNEQFF. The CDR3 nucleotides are TGTGCCAGCAGTTTTATGTTAAACTCCTACAATGAGCAGTTCTTC. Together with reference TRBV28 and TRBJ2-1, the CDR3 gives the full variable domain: DVKVTQSSRYLVKRTGEKVFLECVQDMDHENMFWYRQDPGLGLRLIYFSYDVKMKEKGDIPEGYSVSREKKERFSLILESASTNQTSMYLCASSFMLNSYNEQFFGPGTRLTVL.

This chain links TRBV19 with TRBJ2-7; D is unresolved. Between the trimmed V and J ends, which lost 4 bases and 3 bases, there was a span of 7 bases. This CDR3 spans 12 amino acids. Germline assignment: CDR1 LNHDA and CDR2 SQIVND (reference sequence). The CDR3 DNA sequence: TGTGCCAGTAGTAACAGATACTACGAGCAGTACTTC. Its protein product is CASSNRYYEQYF.

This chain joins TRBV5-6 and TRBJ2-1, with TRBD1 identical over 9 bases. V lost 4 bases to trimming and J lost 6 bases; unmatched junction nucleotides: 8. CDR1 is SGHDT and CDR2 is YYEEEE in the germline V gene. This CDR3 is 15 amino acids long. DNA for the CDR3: TGTGCCAGCAGCCGGGGACAGGGAATCGTCAATGAGCAGTTCTTC. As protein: CASSRGQGIVNEQFF.

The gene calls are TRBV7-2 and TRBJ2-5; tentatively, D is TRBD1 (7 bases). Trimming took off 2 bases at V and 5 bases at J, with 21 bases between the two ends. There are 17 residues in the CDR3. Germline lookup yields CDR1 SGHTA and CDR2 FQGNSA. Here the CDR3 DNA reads TGTGCCAGCAGCTTACTTGCGGAGGGGGCTCGAGGGGAGACCCAGTACTTC. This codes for CASSLLAEGARGETQYF.

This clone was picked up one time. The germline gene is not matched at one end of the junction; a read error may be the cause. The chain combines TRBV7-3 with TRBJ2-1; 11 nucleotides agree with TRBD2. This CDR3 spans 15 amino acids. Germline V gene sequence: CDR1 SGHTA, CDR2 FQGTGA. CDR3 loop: CASSVTSGRNDEQFF. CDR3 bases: TGTGCCAGCAGCGTAACTAGCGGGAGAAATGATGAGCAGTTCTTC.

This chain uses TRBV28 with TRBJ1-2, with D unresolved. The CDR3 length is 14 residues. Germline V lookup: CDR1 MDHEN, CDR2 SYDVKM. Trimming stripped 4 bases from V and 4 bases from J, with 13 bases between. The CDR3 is CASSSPPTAYGYTF. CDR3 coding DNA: TGTGCCAGCAGTTCCCCACCAACAGCCTATGGCTACACCTTC.

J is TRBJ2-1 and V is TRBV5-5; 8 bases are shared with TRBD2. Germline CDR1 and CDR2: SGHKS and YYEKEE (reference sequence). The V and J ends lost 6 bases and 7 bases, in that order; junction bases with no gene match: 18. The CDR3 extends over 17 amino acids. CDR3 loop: CASTPGEAGDLRNEQFF. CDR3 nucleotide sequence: TGTGCCAGCACCCCGGGGGAAGCGGGGGATCTTCGGAATGAGCAGTTCTTC.

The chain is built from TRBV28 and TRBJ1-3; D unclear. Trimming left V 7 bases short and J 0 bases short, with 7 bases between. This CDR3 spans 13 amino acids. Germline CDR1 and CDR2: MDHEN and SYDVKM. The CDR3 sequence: CASTYSSGNTIYF. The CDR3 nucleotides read TGTGCCAGCACCTACAGCTCTGGAAACACCATATATTTT.

The CDR3 here is CASSDRTSGRAAYEQYF. CDR3 nucleotide sequence: TGTGCCAGCAGTGATCGGACTAGCGGGAGGGCAGCGTACGAGCAGTACTTC. This chain connects TRBV2 to TRBJ2-7, with 15 bases aligning to TRBD2. Germline lookup yields CDR1 SNHLY and CDR2 FYNNEI. The CDR3 runs 17 residues. After removal of 3 bases from V and 4 bases from J, the junction contained 7 bases not matched to a gene.

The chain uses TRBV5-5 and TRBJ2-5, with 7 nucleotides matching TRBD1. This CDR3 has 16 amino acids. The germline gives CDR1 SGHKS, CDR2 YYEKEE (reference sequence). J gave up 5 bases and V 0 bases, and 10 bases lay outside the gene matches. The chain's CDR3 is CASSLVVGTVAETQYF. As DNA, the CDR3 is TGTGCCAGCAGCTTGGTAGTCGGGACAGTGGCGGAGACCCAGTACTTC.

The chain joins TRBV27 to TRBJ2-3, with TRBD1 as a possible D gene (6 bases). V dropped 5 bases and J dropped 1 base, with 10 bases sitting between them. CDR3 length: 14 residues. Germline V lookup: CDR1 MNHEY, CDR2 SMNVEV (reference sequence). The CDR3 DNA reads TGTGCCAGCAGTCTGTACAGGGGCACAGATACGCAGTATTTT. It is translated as CASSLYRGTDTQYF.

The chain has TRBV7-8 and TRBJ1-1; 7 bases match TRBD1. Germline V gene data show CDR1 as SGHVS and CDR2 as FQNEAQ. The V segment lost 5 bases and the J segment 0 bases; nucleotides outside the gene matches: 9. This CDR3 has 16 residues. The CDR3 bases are TGTGCCAGCAGCCTACGGACAGGAGGCATGAACACTGAAGCTTTCTTT. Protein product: CASSLRTGGMNTEAFF.

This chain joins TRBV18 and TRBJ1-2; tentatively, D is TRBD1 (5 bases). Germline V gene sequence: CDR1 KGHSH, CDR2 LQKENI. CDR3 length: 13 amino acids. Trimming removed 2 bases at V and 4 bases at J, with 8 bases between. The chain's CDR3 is CASSPGGAYGYTF. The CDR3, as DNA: TGTGCCAGCTCACCAGGAGGGGCCTATGGCTACACCTTC.

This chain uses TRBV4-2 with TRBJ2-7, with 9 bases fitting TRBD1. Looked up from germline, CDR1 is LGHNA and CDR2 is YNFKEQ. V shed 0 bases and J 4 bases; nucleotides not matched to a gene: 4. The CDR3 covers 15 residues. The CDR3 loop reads CASSQEETGGYEQYF. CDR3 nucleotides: TGTGCCAGCAGCCAAGAGGAGACAGGGGGGTACGAGCAGTACTTC.

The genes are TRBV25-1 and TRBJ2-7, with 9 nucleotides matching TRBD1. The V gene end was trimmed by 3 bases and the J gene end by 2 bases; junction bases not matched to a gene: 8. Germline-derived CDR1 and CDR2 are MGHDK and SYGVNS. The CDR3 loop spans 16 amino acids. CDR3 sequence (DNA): TGTGCCAGCAGTGACCCACGGGACAGGGCCCCCTACGAGCAGTACTTC. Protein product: CASSDPRDRAPYEQYF.

This CDR3 reads CASSPGRGRNGYTF. CDR3 DNA sequence: TGTGCCAGCAGCCCCGGGAGGGGGCGGAATGGCTACACCTTC. This sequence joins TRBV7-3 and TRBJ1-2; TRBD1 agrees at 7 bases. The germline CDR1 and CDR2 sequences are SGHTA and FQGTGA. V lost 5 bases, J lost 6 bases, and 9 bases stayed unmatched. The length of the CDR3 is 14 residues.

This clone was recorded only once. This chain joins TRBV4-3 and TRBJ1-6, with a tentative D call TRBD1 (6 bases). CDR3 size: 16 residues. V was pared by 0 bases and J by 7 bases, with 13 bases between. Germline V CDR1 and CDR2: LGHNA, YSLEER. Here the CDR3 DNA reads TGCGCCAGCAGCCAAGAGGGGGGGGCGAGGAATTCACCCCTCCACTTT. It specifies CASSQEGGARNSPLHF.

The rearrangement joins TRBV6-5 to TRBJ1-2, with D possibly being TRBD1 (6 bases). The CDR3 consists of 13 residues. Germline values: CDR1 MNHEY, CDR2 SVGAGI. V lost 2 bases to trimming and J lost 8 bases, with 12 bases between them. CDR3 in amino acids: CASSYHQGRGYTF. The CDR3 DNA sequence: TGTGCCAGCAGTTACCACCAGGGGAGAGGCTACACCTTC.

CDR3 sequence (DNA): TGTGCCAGCAGGAGGGACTCCGGGCGGGGCGAGCAGTTCTTC. Encoded protein: CASRRDSGRGEQFF. V gene TRBV7-9 combines with J gene TRBJ2-1, with D tentatively TRBD2 (6 bases). The CDR3 is made up of 14 amino acids. Trimming took 6 bases from V and 10 from J, leaving 19 bases between them. Germline-derived CDR1 and CDR2 are SEHNR and FQNEAQ (reference sequence).

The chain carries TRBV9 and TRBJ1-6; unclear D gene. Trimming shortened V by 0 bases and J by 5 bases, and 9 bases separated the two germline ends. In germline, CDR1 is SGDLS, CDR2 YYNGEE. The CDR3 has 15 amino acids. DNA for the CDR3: TGTGCCAGCAGCGTAGGTTACAGTGATAATTCACCCCTCCACTTT. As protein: CASSVGYSDNSPLHF. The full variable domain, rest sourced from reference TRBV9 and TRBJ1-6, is DSGVTQTPKHLITATGQRVTLRCSPRSGDLSVYWYQQSLDQGLQFLIQYYNGEERAKGNILERFSAQQFPDLHSELNLSSLELGDSALYFCASSVGYSDNSPLHFGNGTRLTVT.

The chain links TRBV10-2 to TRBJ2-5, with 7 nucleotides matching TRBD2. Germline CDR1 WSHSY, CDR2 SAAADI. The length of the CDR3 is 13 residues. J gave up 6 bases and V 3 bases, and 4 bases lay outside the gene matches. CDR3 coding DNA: TGCGCCAGCAGTGAATCGCGGGGGAAGACCCAGTACTTC. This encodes CASSESRGKTQYF.

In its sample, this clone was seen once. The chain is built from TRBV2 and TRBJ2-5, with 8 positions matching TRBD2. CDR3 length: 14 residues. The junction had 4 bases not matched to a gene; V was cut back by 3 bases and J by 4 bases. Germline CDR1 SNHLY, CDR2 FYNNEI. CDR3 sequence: CASSDRTSRETQYF. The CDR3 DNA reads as TGTGCCAGCAGTGACCGGACTAGCCGAGAGACCCAGTACTTC.

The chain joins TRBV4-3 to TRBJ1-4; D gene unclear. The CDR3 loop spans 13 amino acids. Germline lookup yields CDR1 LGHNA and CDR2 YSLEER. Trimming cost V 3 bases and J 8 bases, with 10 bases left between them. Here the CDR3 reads CASSQNIKEKLFF. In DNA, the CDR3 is TGCGCCAGCAGCCAGAACATCAAAGAAAAACTGTTTTTT.

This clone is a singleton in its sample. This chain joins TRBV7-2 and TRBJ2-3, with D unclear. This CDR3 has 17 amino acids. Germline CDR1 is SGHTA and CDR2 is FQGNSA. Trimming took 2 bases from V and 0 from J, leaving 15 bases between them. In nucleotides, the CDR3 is TGTGCCAGCAGCTTAATATCTACCGTTACTAGCACAGATACGCAGTATTTT. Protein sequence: CASSLISTVTSTDTQYF.

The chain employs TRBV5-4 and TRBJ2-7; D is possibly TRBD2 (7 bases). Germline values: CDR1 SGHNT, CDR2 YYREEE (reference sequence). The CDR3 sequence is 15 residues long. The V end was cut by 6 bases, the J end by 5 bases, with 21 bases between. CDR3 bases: TGTGCCAGCACGCCCAGGGGCGGGAGTTTCGACGAGCAGTACTTC. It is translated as CASTPRGGSFDEQYF.